Here is one T cell receptor (beta chain) with its context. No antigen is known for it. Use of 60 Vbeta and 13 Jbeta primers characterized the PCR. Sequencing was performed with immunoSEQ multiplex PCR; in TCRdb, only in-frame clones are kept and a portion is missing. The top ten hold 7.8% of the sample, which has roughly 110,000 clones, less than 80% seen once. The data belong to a study of cytomegalovirus exposure and HLA in healthy donors. Study-wide results and caveats: V- and J-gene trimming in TCR beta was tied to a missense DCLRE1C variant by an analysis performed later.

This CDR3 has 14 residues. The V and J ends lost 4 bases and 4 bases, in that order; junction bases with no gene match: 3. Germline CDR1 and CDR2: SGHVS and FNYEAQ. The chain recombines TRBV7-6 with TRBJ2-1; 8 bases align to TRBD2. The clonotype was recovered from a man younger than 45 in good health and CMV-seronegative. Sequencing was carried out using PBMCs. The CDR3 loop is CASSSGGAYNEQFF. The CDR3 DNA reads as TGTGCCAGCAGCTCCGGGGGGGCATACAATGAGCAGTTCTTC.